The subject of this entry is one T cell receptor beta chain. The antigen remains undetermined. These data come from a study of cytomegalovirus exposure and HLA in healthy donors. Study as a whole: From some 180 million T cells, an earlier analysis saw approximately 110 million unique TCR beta sequences. Regarding the study as a whole: In a later analysis, a missense DCLRE1C variant was linked to TCR beta V- and J-gene trimming.

Germline CDR1 SGHRS, CDR2 YFSETQ. The ends lost 3 bases at V and 1 base at J; junction bases unmatched: 2. This CDR3 is built from 16 residues. PCR primers comprised 60 Vbeta and 13 Jbeta primers. Sequencing was performed with immunoSEQ multiplex PCR; in TCRdb, only in-frame clones are kept and a portion is missing. The sample shows some 190,000 clones, around 79% of them seen only once. The sample was PBMCs. The chain couples TRBV5-1 to TRBJ2-5; 14 nucleotides match TRBD2. The receptor was isolated from a woman aged 45 to 65 in good health and CMV-seronegative. This CDR3 reads CASSSGLAGAQETQYF. As DNA, the CDR3 is TGCGCCAGCAGCTCGGGACTAGCGGGAGCCCAAGAGACCCAGTACTTC.